Each of the 26 T cell receptor beta chains below was sequenced from the same sample in a study of cytomegalovirus exposure and HLA in healthy donors. The PCR contained 60 Vbeta and 13 Jbeta primers. TCRdb's table, derived via immunoSEQ multiplex PCR, lists solely in-frame clones and lacks some. In the table there are around 93,000 clones, approximately 72% of which are singletons. Sequencing input: PBMCs. The receptors come from a woman aged 40-49 years in good health and CMV-seronegative.

The rearrangement joins TRBV28 to TRBJ2-3, with D maybe TRBD1 (6 bases). The germline V gene encodes CDR1 MDHEN and CDR2 SYDVKM. The CDR3 is 13 residues long. V was trimmed by 4 bases and J by 7 bases, leaving 12 bases between them. CDR3 sequence reads: CASSSGQPNTQYF. CDR3 coding DNA: TGTGCCAGCAGTTCTGGACAGCCCAATACGCAGTATTTT. The whole variable domain, filled in from reference TRBV28 and TRBJ2-3, reads DVKVTQSSRYLVKRTGEKVFLECVQDMDHENMFWYRQDPGLGLRLIYFSYDVKMKEKGDIPEGYSVSREKKERFSLILESASTNQTSMYLCASSSGQPNTQYFGPGTRLTVL.

The genes are TRBV29-1 and TRBJ1-2, with 7 bases matching TRBD1. V lost 5 bases and J lost 2; bases outside the gene matches: 5. The CDR3 length is 13 residues. Germline V gene sequence: CDR1 SQVTM, CDR2 ANQGSEA. The CDR3 nucleotides read TGCAGCGTTTCGGGCAGGGGGAACTATGGCTACACCTTC. This translates into CSVSGRGNYGYTF.

The rearrangement joins TRBV6-5 to TRBJ1-2; no clear D. Germline V lookup: CDR1 MNHEY, CDR2 SVGAGI. Trimming cost V 2 bases and J 8 bases, with 15 bases left between them. The CDR3 has 14 amino acids. CDR3 DNA: TGTGCCAGCAGTTACCCGGACGGGGTAGGCGGCTACACCTTC. Protein: CASSYPDGVGGYTF.

This rearrangement joins TRBV6-4 to TRBJ2-7; D may be TRBD2 (5 bases). Germline-derived CDR1 and CDR2 are MRHNA and SNTAGT. The CDR3 covers 12 residues. V dropped 7 bases and J dropped 4 bases, with 11 bases sitting between them. DNA for the CDR3: TGTGCCAGCAACCCCCCGGGGTACGAGCAGTACTTC. Its translation: CASNPPGYEQYF.

The CDR3 coding sequence is TGTGCCAGCAGCCCGAGACAGACAAATGAAAAACTGTTTTTT. Its protein is CASSPRQTNEKLFF. This chain uses TRBV9 with TRBJ1-4, with D tentatively TRBD1 (5 bases). From germline, CDR1 is SGDLS and CDR2 YYNGEE. The CDR3 runs to 14 residues. Trimming stripped 4 bases from V and 5 bases from J, with 12 bases between. Complete variable domain (other parts from reference TRBV9 and TRBJ1-4): DSGVTQTPKHLITATGQRVTLRCSPRSGDLSVYWYQQSLDQGLQFLIQYYNGEERAKGNILERFSAQQFPDLHSELNLSSLELGDSALYFCASSPRQTNEKLFFGSGTQLSVL.

The chain carries TRBV6-5 and TRBJ1-4, with a tentative D call TRBD1 (5 bases). The CDR3 extends over 13 amino acids. Trimming left V 8 bases short and J 11 bases short, with 18 bases between. CDR1 and CDR2 from the germline V gene are MNHEY and SVGAGI. This CDR3 reads CASGPRGRAKLFF. The CDR3 nucleotides are TGTGCCAGCGGTCCCCGCGGCAGGGCGAAACTGTTTTTT.

The CDR3: CASSNSARGYPSYEQYF. The CDR3 DNA is TGTGCCAGCAGTAACTCCGCCAGGGGTTACCCCTCCTACGAGCAGTACTTC. The gene calls are TRBV7-3 and TRBJ2-7; tentatively, D is TRBD1 (6 bases). CDR3 length: 17 amino acids. Per germline, CDR1 SGHTA and CDR2 FQGTGA. The V end lost 6 bases, the J end lost 0 bases, and 21 bases lay between the germline ends.

The V gene is TRBV9, the J gene TRBJ2-6, with 7 positions matching TRBD1. The CDR3 sequence is 20 residues long. The V segment lost 4 bases and the J segment 0 bases; nucleotides outside the gene matches: 16. Germline V gives CDR1 SGDLS, CDR2 YYNGEE. This CDR3 reads CASSLTGVIGKGSGANVLTF. Written as DNA, the CDR3 is TGTGCCAGCAGCCTTACAGGGGTTATTGGAAAAGGCTCTGGGGCCAACGTCCTGACTTTC.

This clone was recorded only once. The V and J genes are TRBV28 and TRBJ1-1, with 8 bases aligning to TRBD1. The germline gives CDR1 MDHEN, CDR2 SYDVKM. The trim removed 6 bases at V and 6 bases at J, leaving 9 bases unmatched. This CDR3 has 14 residues. The CDR3 coding sequence is TGTGCCAGCAGCCGAAACAGGGGGATCCCTGAAGCTTTCTTT. The encoded protein is CASSRNRGIPEAFF.

The genes are TRBV7-2 and TRBJ1-2; the match to TRBD1 covers 8 bases. Germline CDR1 reads SGHTA; CDR2 reads FQGNSA. V dropped 2 bases and J dropped 4; count of bases not matched to a gene: 9. CDR3 length equals 16 residues. The CDR3 DNA is TGTGCCAGCAGCTTAACCACCCTACAGGGGGTCTATGGCTACACCTTC. This sequence encodes CASSLTTLQGVYGYTF. Full variable domain (missing parts from reference TRBV7-2 and TRBJ1-2): GAGVSQSPSNKVTEKGKDVELRCDPISGHTALYWYRQSLGQGLEFLIYFQGNSAPDKSGLPSDRFSAERTGGSVSTLTIQRTQQEDSAVYLCASSLTTLQGVYGYTFGSGTRLTVV.

This chain links TRBV6-1 with TRBJ2-1, with D uncertain. The CDR3 has 15 amino acids. In germline, CDR1 is MNHNS, CDR2 SASEGT. V was cut by 4 bases and J by 7 bases, with 17 bases left in between. The CDR3 coding sequence is TGTGCCAGCAGTGCGGAGCCAGCCTCCAAGAATGAGCAGTTCTTC. Its translation is CASSAEPASKNEQFF.

The chain uses TRBV5-1 and TRBJ2-3; 12 bases are a match to TRBD2. The CDR3 loop spans 16 amino acids. CDR1 and CDR2 from the germline V gene are SGHRS and YFSETQ. V lost 1 base to trimming and J lost 5 bases; unmatched junction nucleotides: 5. CDR3 sequence (DNA): TGCGCCAGCAGCTTGTCACTAGCGGGAGGTAAAGATACGCAGTATTTT. Protein: CASSLSLAGGKDTQYF.

V usage is TRBV5-1 and J usage is TRBJ2-1; 9 positions agree with TRBD1. CDR1 and CDR2 from the germline V gene are SGHRS and YFSETQ. This CDR3 comprises 15 residues. V shed 5 bases, J shed 9 bases, and the junction held 12 bases outside the gene matches. The chain's CDR3 is CASSYLQGADVEQFF. CDR3 nucleotides: TGCGCCAGCAGTTACCTACAGGGGGCTGACGTTGAGCAGTTCTTC.

This sequence joins TRBV28 and TRBJ2-7; 8 bases match TRBD1. The V gene's germline CDR1 is MDHEN and CDR2 SYDVKM. The CDR3 consists of 14 residues. V gave up 6 bases and J gave up 3 bases; unmatched junction bases: 7. The CDR3 reads CASSETGAYYEQYF. CDR3 bases: TGTGCCAGCAGCGAGACAGGGGCTTACTACGAGCAGTACTTC. Filled out from reference TRBV28 and TRBJ2-7, the complete variable domain reads DVKVTQSSRYLVKRTGEKVFLECVQDMDHENMFWYRQDPGLGLRLIYFSYDVKMKEKGDIPEGYSVSREKKERFSLILESASTNQTSMYLCASSETGAYYEQYFGPGTRLTVT.

On this clone itself: A read error may produce the germline difference seen at one junction end. V usage is TRBV28 and J usage is TRBJ2-7, with 8 bases that match TRBD1. Per germline, CDR1 MDHEN and CDR2 SYDVKM. The CDR3 loop spans 12 amino acids. CDR3 loop: CASSLAGGADDF. In DNA, the CDR3 is TGTGCCAGCAGTTTGGCAGGGGGCGCAGATGACTTC.

This sequence joins TRBV10-2 and TRBJ2-7; TRBD2 matches 7 bases. The CDR3 spans 15 residues. V shed 3 bases and J 0 bases; nucleotides not matched to a gene: 5. The germline V gene has CDR1 WSHSY and CDR2 SAAADI. CDR3 in DNA: TGCGCCAGCAGTGATCTAAGGACTAGCTCCTACGAGCAGTACTTC. It is translated as CASSDLRTSSYEQYF.

The chain combines TRBV2 with TRBJ2-1, with D perhaps TRBD1 (5 bases). This CDR3 is built from 16 residues. V shed 5 bases and J shed 0 bases, with 14 bases lying between them. Germline V CDR1 and CDR2: SNHLY, FYNNEI. The CDR3 DNA is TGTGCCAGCAGTACCTTGGGGCTGAGCTCCTACAATGAGCAGTTCTTC. It is translated as CASSTLGLSSYNEQFF.

This chain uses TRBV19 with TRBJ1-1, with TRBD1 matching over 7 bases. Unmatched junction bases numbered 9, after V lost 4 bases and J lost 7 bases. The germline CDR1 and CDR2 sequences are LNHDA and SQIVND (reference sequence). The CDR3 runs to 14 residues. CDR3 DNA sequence: TGTGCCAGTAGTAATGTAGGGGGCAGGAATGAAGCTTTCTTT. Its translation is CASSNVGGRNEAFF.

The gene calls are TRBV30 and TRBJ2-1, with 9 bases lining up with TRBD2. The CDR3 extends over 19 amino acids. The germline CDR1 and CDR2 sequences are GTSNPN and SVGIG (reference sequence). After removal of 4 bases from V and 5 bases from J, the junction contained 21 bases not matched to a gene. CDR3 nucleotides: TGTGCCTGGATTAAACGCGGCATAGCTAGCGGGAAGGCCCACAATGAGCAGTTCTTC. Its translation is CAWIKRGIASGKAHNEQFF.

In its sample, this clone was seen many times. The chain has TRBV5-6 and TRBJ2-7; the match to TRBD2 covers 9 bases. Germline V gene data show CDR1 as SGHDT and CDR2 as YYEEEE. The CDR3 extends over 17 amino acids. With 3 bases clipped from V and 1 base from J, the junction kept 11 bases outside the gene matches. The CDR3 region is CASSWGGVAGASYEQYF. In nucleotides, the CDR3 is TGTGCCAGCAGCTGGGGGGGGGTAGCGGGAGCATCCTACGAGCAGTACTTC.

The CDR3 nucleotides are TGTGCCAGCAGCCGGGGACAGGGCTTAGTTGGCAATCAGCCCCAGCATTTT. Amino acids: CASSRGQGLVGNQPQHF. This chain uses TRBV7-8 with TRBJ1-5; 9 bases align to TRBD1. Trimming removed 5 bases from V and 2 bases from J; junction bases left unmatched: 10. Germline values: CDR1 SGHVS, CDR2 FQNEAQ. The CDR3 loop spans 17 amino acids. Using reference TRBV7-8 and TRBJ1-5 for the parts outside the CDR3, the full variable domain is GAGVSQSPRYKVAKRGQDVALRCDPISGHVSLFWYQQALGQGPEFLTYFQNEAQLDKSGLPSDRFFAERPEGSVSTLKIQRTQQEDSAVYLCASSRGQGLVGNQPQHFGDGTRLSIL.

V and J are TRBV5-1 and TRBJ2-5; 9 nucleotides agree with TRBD2. CDR3 length: 16 residues. The germline gives CDR1 SGHRS, CDR2 YFSETQ. With V trimmed by 0 bases and J by 4 bases, 7 bases remained unmatched. DNA of the CDR3: TGCGCCAGCAGCTTGGAGGCGGGAGGGTTGGGAGAGACCCAGTACTTC. Translation gives CASSLEAGGLGETQYF. Combining the CDR3 with reference TRBV5-1 and TRBJ2-5 gives the whole variable domain KAGVTQTPRYLIKTRGQQVTLSCSPISGHRSVSWYQQTPGQGLQFLFEYFSETQRNKGNFPGRFSGRQFSNSRSEMNVSTLELGDSALYLCASSLEAGGLGETQYFGPGTRLLVL.

V is TRBV29-1 and J is TRBJ1-1; perhaps TRBD1 as D (6 bases). V lost 3 bases and J 1 base, leaving 9 bases between the germline ends. The V gene's germline CDR1 is SQVTM and CDR2 ANQGSEA. This CDR3 comprises 13 residues. CDR3 coding DNA: TGCAGCGTTGATGACAGGAGGAACACTGAAGCTTTCTTT. Its translation is CSVDDRRNTEAFF. The entire variable domain, with the rest obtained from reference TRBV29-1 and TRBJ1-1, is as follows: SAVISQKPSRDICQRGTSLTIQCQVDSQVTMMFWYRQQPGQSLTLIATANQGSEATYESGFVIDKFPISRPNLTFSTLTVSNMSPEDSSIYLCSVDDRRNTEAFFGQGTRLTVV.

The CDR3 sequence is CAISLRQDEQYF. The DNA for the CDR3 is TGTGCCATCAGTCTACGACAGGACGAGCAGTACTTC. The chain has TRBV10-3 and TRBJ2-7, with D maybe TRBD1 (6 bases). The CDR3 has 12 residues. V gave up 5 bases and J gave up 5 bases, with 10 bases separating them. CDR1 and CDR2 from the germline V gene are ENHRY and SYGVKD.

The genes are TRBV30 and TRBJ2-1; 8 nucleotides line up with TRBD2. Looked up from germline, CDR1 is GTSNPN and CDR2 is SVGIG (reference sequence). The CDR3 spans 15 residues. J was trimmed by 4 bases and V by 4 bases; bases with no gene match: 9. CDR3 DNA sequence: TGTGCCTGGACGTCCGGGACTAGTTTGTACAATGAGCAGTTCTTC. This gives the protein CAWTSGTSLYNEQFF.

The V and J genes are TRBV7-3 and TRBJ2-3, with 10 bases that match TRBD2. With V trimmed by 4 bases and J by 0 bases, 7 bases remained unmatched. CDR3 length: 17 residues. The germline V gene encodes CDR1 SGHTA and CDR2 FQGTGA. The CDR3 reads CASSSRTSGSSTDTQYF. The CDR3 DNA is TGTGCCAGCAGCTCCAGGACTAGCGGATCTAGCACAGATACGCAGTATTTT.